This TCR beta chain emerged from a study of cytomegalovirus exposure and HLA in healthy donors. About the research overall: Unique TCRs from HLA-typed donors, roughly 89 million of them, were held in an early data release. Genetic ancestry analysis placed around 76% of the roughly 400 donors that were genotyped in the Caucasian-associated cluster. The study, taken as a whole, reports: Among the CMV-associated chains, three were confirmed in vitro as specific for CMV antigens.

This clone was recorded only once. The antigen is not known. 60 Vbeta and 13 Jbeta primers were used in PCR. As originally analysed: Counted up in a later analysis, unique TCR beta chains came to about 80 million, with around 10 million shared. Method: immunoSEQ multiplex PCR; TCRdb's copy keeps in-frame clones and lacks some. Clone size and the V and J calls come from that table; the DNA yielded D and trimming. The data contain about 89,000 clones, around 60% of them seen just once; the ten biggest clones take up 2.3%. In germline, CDR1 is LNHDA, CDR2 SQIVND (reference sequence). V shed 7 bases, J shed 3 bases, and the junction held 5 bases outside the gene matches. The CDR3 runs to 13 residues.

The sample comprised PBMCs. This chain links TRBV19 with TRBJ2-7, with TRBD2 matching over 8 bases. This sequence was found in a human donor in good health. The CDR3 loop is CASKPSGRYEQYF. Here the CDR3 DNA reads TGTGCCAGTAAGCCTAGCGGGCGCTACGAGCAGTACTTC.